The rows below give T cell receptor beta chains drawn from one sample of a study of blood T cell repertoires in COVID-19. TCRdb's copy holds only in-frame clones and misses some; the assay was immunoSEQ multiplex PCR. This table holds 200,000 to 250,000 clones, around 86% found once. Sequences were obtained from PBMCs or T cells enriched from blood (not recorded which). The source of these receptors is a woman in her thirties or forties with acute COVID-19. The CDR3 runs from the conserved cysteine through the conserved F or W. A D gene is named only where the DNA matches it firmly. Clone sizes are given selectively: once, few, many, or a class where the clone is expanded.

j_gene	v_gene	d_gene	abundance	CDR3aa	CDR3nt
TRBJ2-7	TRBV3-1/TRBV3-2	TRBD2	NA	CASSLRLAGPYEQYF	TGTGCCAGCAGCCTGCGACTAGCGGGGCCCTACGAGCAGTACTTC
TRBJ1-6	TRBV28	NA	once	CASSLNGIGSPLHF	TGTGCCAGCAGTTTAAACGGGATTGGTTCACCCCTCCACTTT
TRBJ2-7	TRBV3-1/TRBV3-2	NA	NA	CASSQAQEQYF	TGTGCCAGCAGCCAAGCCCAGGAGCAGTACTTC
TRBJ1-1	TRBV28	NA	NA	CASSPGSTLAEAFF	TGTGCCAGCAGTCCGGGGTCAACTCTCGCTGAAGCTTTCTTT
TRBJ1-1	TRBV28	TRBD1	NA	CATTGYEAFF	TGTGCCACGACAGGGTATGAAGCTTTCTTT
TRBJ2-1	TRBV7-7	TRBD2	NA	CASSTTSASYNEQFF	TGTGCCAGCAGCACGACTAGCGCCTCCTACAATGAGCAGTTCTTC
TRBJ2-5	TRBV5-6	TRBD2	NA	CASSLALAGQETQYF	TGTGCCAGCAGCTTGGCGCTAGCGGGACAAGAGACCCAGTACTTC
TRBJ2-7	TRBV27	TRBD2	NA	CASSLAGLAYEQYF	TGTGCCAGCAGCCTAGCGGGACTCGCCTACGAGCAGTACTTC
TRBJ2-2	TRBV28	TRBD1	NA	CASISGGRDTGELFF	TGTGCCAGCATTTCAGGGGGTCGGGACACCGGGGAGCTGTTTTTT
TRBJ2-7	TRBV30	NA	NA	CAWSPRSGYEQYF	TGTGCCTGGAGTCCGCGCTCGGGCTACGAGCAGTACTTC
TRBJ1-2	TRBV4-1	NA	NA	CASSQDPAGQLGYGYTF	TGCGCCAGCAGCCAAGATCCGGCAGGACAGTTAGGTTACGGCTACACCTTC
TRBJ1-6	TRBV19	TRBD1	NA	CASSRRSGTGGNSPLHF	TGTGCCAGTAGTCGACGTTCCGGGACAGGGGGGAATTCACCCCTCCACTTT
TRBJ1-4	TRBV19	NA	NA	CASSSQGGEKLFF	TGTGCCAGTAGTAGCCAGGGAGGTGAAAAACTGTTTTTT
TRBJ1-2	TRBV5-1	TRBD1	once	CASAPGTGGSRDGYTF	TGCGCCAGCGCACCCGGGACAGGGGGGTCTAGAGATGGCTACACCTTC
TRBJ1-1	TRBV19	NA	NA	CATPGGGSEAFF	TGTGCCACCCCCGGGGGGGGCTCTGAAGCTTTCTTT
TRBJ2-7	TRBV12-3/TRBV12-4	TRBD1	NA	CASSLTGEQYF	TGTGCCAGCAGCTTGACAGGGGAGCAGTACTTC
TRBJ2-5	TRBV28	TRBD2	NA	CASSSASGWKETQYF	TGTGCCAGCAGTTCAGCTAGCGGTTGGAAAGAGACCCAGTACTTC
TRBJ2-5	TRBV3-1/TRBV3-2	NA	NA	CASSQRTMKETQYF	TGTGCCAGCAGCCAAAGGACAATGAAAGAGACCCAGTACTTC
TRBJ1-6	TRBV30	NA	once	CAWRSQGDNSPLHF	TGTGCCTGGAGGTCCCAGGGCGATAATTCACCCCTCCACTTT
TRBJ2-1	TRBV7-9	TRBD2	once	CASSTPTRTSGKDEQFF	TGTGCCAGCAGCACTCCAACAAGGACTAGCGGCAAAGATGAGCAGTTCTTC
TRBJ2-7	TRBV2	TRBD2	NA	CASSALAGVAGEQYF	TGTGCCAGCAGTGCACTAGCGGGAGTAGCGGGTGAGCAGTACTTC
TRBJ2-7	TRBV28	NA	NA	CASSSQGFEYF	TGTGCCAGCAGTTCACAGGGATTTGAGTACTTC
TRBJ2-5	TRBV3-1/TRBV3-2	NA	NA	CASSQGSGPRGTQYF	TGTGCCAGCAGCCAAGGTTCAGGGCCAAGAGGGACCCAGTACTTC
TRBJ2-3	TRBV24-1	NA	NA	CATSDWRDPRDTQYF	TGTGCCACCAGTGATTGGCGGGACCCGCGGGATACGCAGTATTTT
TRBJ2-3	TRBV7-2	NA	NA	CASMGLTDTQYF	TGTGCCAGCATGGGGCTAACAGATACGCAGTATTTT
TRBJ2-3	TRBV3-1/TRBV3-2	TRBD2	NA	CASSQRQLASGSDTQYF	TGTGCCAGCAGCCAACGGCAGTTAGCTAGCGGGTCAGATACGCAGTATTTT
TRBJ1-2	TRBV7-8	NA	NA	CASSLSGRSNYGYTF	TGTGCCAGCAGCTTAAGCGGCAGGAGTAACTATGGCTACACCTTC
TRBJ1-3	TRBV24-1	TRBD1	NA	CATSPAGQGTGNTIYF	TGTGCCACCTCCCCGGCAGGACAGGGGACAGGAAACACCATATATTTT
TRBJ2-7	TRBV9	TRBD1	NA	CASSPLGTGTPYEQYF	TGTGCCAGCAGCCCCCTTGGGACAGGAACGCCCTACGAGCAGTACTTC
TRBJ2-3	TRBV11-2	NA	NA	CASSSPFRSEGTQYF	TGTGCCAGCAGCTCACCATTCCGATCCGAGGGTACGCAGTATTTT
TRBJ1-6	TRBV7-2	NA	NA	CASSSGGLSPLHF	TGTGCCAGCAGCTCCGGGGGACTTTCACCCCTCCACTTT
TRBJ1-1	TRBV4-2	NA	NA	CASSQDAGLDTEAFF	TGTGCCAGCAGCCAAGATGCAGGTCTCGACACTGAAGCTTTCTTT
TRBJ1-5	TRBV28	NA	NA	CASSGLRSQPQHF	TGTGCCAGCAGTGGCCTACGGAGCCAGCCCCAGCATTTT
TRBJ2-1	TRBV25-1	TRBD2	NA	CASTSSPLGLALGEQFF	TGTGCCAGCACCTCCTCCCCCCTCGGACTAGCTCTCGGGGAGCAGTTCTTC
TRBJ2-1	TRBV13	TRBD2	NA	CASEGLASYNEQFF	TGTGCCAGCGAAGGACTAGCGAGCTACAATGAGCAGTTCTTC
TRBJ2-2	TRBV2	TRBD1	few	CASSPGQGITGELFF	TGTGCCAGCAGTCCCGGACAGGGGATCACCGGGGAGCTGTTTTTT
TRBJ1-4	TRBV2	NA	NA	CASTSSGTTNEKLFF	TGTGCCAGCACCTCGTCGGGGACAACTAATGAAAAACTGTTTTTT
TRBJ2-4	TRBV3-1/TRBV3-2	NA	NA	CASSQEGGHLAKNIQYF	TGTGCCAGCAGCCAAGAGGGCGGACACTTAGCCAAAAACATTCAGTACTTC
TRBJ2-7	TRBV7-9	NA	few	CASSQGPEQYF	TGTGCCAGCAGCCAGGGCCCCGAGCAGTACTTC
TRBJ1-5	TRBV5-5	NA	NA	CASSLPGGNQPQHF	TGTGCCAGCAGCTTGCCAGGGGGCAATCAGCCCCAGCATTTT